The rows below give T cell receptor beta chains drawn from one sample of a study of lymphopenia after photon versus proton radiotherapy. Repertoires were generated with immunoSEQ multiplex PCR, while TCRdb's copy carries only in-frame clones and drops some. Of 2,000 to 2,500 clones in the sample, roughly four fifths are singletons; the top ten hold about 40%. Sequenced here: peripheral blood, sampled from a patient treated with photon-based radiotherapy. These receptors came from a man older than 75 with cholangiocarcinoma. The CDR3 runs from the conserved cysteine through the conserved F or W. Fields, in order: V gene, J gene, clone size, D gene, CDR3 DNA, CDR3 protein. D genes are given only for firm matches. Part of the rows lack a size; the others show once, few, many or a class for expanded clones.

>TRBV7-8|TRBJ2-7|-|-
TGTGCCAGCAGCTTAGAACGGGGCCGGGAGCAGTACTTC
CASSLERGREQYF
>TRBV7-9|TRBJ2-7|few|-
TGTGCCAGCAGTCCTCCGGGGGAGTACGAGCAGTACTTC
CASSPPGEYEQYF
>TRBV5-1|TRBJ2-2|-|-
TGCGCCAGCAGCTTGGCGGACAGGAACACCGGGGAGCTGTTTTTT
CASSLADRNTGELFF
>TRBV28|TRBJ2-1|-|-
TGTGCCAGCAGCCCCGGGACAGAGCAGTTCTTC
CASSPGTEQFF
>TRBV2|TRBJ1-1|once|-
TGTGCCAGCAGAACGGGACAACAGAACACTGAAGCTTTCTTT
CASRTGQQNTEAFF
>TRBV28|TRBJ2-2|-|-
TGTGCCAGCAGGGTTCGAGGGACTAACACCGGGGAGCTGTTTTTT
CASRVRGTNTGELFF
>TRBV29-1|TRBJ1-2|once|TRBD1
TGCAGCGTTGAGGACAGGGGGTACCAGGGCTACACCTTC
CSVEDRGYQGYTF
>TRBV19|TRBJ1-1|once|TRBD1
TGTGCCAGTAGTCCCCGGGACAGATATGAAGCTTTCTTT
CASSPRDRYEAFF
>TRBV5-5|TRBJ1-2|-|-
TGTGCCAGCAGCTTGGACAAATCGGGCTACACCTTC
CASSLDKSGYTF
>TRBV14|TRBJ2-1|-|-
TGTGCCAGCAGCCAGTATCAGGGTGACAATGAGCAGTTCTTC
CASSQYQGDNEQFF
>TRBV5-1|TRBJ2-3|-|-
TGCGCCAGCAGCAGTAGATCCGACAGCACAGATACGCAGTATTTT
CASSSRSDSTDTQYF
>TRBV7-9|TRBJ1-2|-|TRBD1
TGTGCCAGCAGCCCCACCGGGACAGCTAACTATGGCTACACCTTC
CASSPTGTANYGYTF
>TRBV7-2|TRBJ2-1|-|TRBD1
TGTGCGAGCCGCCCCGGGACAGGCTCCTACAATGAGCAGTTCTTC
CASRPGTGSYNEQFF
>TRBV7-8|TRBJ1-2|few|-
TGTGCCAGCAGCTTAGGAGGCCTCCTGATGTCCTTC
CASSLGGLLMSF
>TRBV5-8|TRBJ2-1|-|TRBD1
TGTGCCAGCAGCTGGACAGGGGAGCAGTTCTTC
CASSWTGEQFF
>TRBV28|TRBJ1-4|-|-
TGTGCCACCCGGTTCGGGGCCTGGTACGAAAAACTGTTTTTT
CATRFGAWYEKLFF
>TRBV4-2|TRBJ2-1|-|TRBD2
TGTGCCAGCAGCCATTTCGACGGGGGGGCCGGTGAGCAGTTCTTC
CASSHFDGGAGEQFF
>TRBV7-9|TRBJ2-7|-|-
TGTGCCAGCAGCTTAGGCAGGGACTACGAGCAGTACTTC
CASSLGRDYEQYF
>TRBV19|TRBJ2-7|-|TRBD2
TGTGCCAGTAGTATGAGAGTGGCGGGGGGGCCTGGCGAGCAGTACTTC
CASSMRVAGGPGEQYF
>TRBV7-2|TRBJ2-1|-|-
TGTGCCAGCAGCTTAGTCGGGGAAACCTACAATGAGCAGTTCTTC
CASSLVGETYNEQFF
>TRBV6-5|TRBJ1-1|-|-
TGTGCCAGCGGCCAGGGATTGAACACTGAAGCTTTCTTT
CASGQGLNTEAFF
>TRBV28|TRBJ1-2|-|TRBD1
TGTGCCAGCAGGCCGACAGGGCCCGGGGGCTACACCTTC
CASRPTGPGGYTF
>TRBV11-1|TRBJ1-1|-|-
TGTGCCAGCAGCTTAGTTTCACACCTGAACACTGAAGCTTTCTTT
CASSLVSHLNTEAFF
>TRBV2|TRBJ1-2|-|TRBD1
TGTGCCAGCGGGTGGGACAGGCACGGCTACACCTTC
CASGWDRHGYTF
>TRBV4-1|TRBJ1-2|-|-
TGCGCCAGCAGCCAAGATGGAGCAGGGAGGAACTATGGCTACACCTTC
CASSQDGAGRNYGYTF
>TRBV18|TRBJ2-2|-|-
TGTGCCAGCTCACCAACCGGGAACACCGGGGAGCTGTTTTTT
CASSPTGNTGELFF
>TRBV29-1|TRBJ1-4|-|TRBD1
TGCAGCGCCAGACGGCAGGGGGCTAATGAAAAACTGTTTTTT
CSARRQGANEKLFF
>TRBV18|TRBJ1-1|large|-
TGTGCCAGCTCACCTGGACAGAGGGGCACTGAAGCTTTCTTT
CASSPGQRGTEAFF
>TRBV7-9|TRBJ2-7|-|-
TGTGCCAGCAGTCATACTTCCTACGAGCAGTACTTC
CASSHTSYEQYF
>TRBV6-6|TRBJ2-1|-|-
TGTGCCAGCAGTTACGCGGGGGCGGGGGAGCAGTTCTTC
CASSYAGAGEQFF
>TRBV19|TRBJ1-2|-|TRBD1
TGTGCCAGTAGTGCACAGGGGGCGGTCTATGGCTACACCTTC
CASSAQGAVYGYTF
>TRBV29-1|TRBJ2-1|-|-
TGCAGCGGGGCGCGCTACAATGAGCAGTTCTTC
CSGARYNEQFF
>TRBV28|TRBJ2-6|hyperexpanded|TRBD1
TGTGCCAGCAGTTTCGGGACAGGGTCTGGGGCCAACGTCCTGACTTTC
CASSFGTGSGANVLTF
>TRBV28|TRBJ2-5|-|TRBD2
TGTGCCAGCAGTTTATATGCGGGGGGGCCAGGGGAGACCCAGTACTTC
CASSLYAGGPGETQYF
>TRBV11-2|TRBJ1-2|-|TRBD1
TGTGCCAGCAGCTTATCCCCCCCACAGGGGAACTATGGCTACACCTTC
CASSLSPPQGNYGYTF
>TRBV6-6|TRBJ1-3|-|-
TGTGCCAGCAGTCCCCCACAGCGAAACACCATATATTTT
CASSPPQRNTIYF
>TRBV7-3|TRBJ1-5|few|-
TGTGCCAGCACCACCGGGACGGCACAGCCCCAGCATTTT
CASTTGTAQPQHF
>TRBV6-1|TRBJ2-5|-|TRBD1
TGTGCCAGCAGTGAGAGGGGGCGAGAGACCCAGTACTTC
CASSERGRETQYF
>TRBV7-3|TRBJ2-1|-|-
TGTGCCAGCAGCCCCCCTGGTGGGGTGGATGAGCAGTTCTTC
CASSPPGGVDEQFF
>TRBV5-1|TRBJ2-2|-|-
TGCGCCAGCAGCCCCCTGCTTAACACCGGGGAGCTGTTTTTT
CASSPLLNTGELFF
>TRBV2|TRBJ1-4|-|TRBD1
TGTGCCAGCAGTGACCGGGACAGACTGTTTTTT
CASSDRDRLFF
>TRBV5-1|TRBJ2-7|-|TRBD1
TGCGCCAGCAGCTTGGCCGGCGGGACAGGGCACTACGAGCAGTACTTC
CASSLAGGTGHYEQYF
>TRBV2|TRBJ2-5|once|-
TGTGCCAGCAGTGATCTGGCGCGGGAGACCCAGTACTTC
CASSDLARETQYF
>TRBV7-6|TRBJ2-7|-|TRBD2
TGTGCCAGCAGCTCCCATCCCGGGGGGAACGAGCAGTACTTC
CASSSHPGGNEQYF
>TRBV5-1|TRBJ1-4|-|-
TGCGCCAGCAGCCTCGGGACCACAACTAATGAAAAACTGTTTTTT
CASSLGTTTNEKLFF
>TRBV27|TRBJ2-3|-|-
TGTGTCGGCGGGCCTAGCACAGATACGCAGTATTTT
CVGGPSTDTQYF
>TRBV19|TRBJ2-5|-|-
TGTGCCAGTAGTGGGCTGATCGGAGGGACCCAGTACTTC
CASSGLIGGTQYF
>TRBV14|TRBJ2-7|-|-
TGTGCCAGCAGCCCTTTTGGCGGGGACTACGAGCAGTACTTC
CASSPFGGDYEQYF
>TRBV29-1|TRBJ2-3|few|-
TGCAGCGTTGAACGGGGAGCAGATACGCAGTATTTT
CSVERGADTQYF
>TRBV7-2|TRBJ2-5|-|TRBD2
TGTGCCAGCAGCTTCCCGAGTAGCGGGGGGCAAGAGACCCAGTACTTC
CASSFPSSGGQETQYF
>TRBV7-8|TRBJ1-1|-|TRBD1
TGTGCCAGCAGCTTAACAGGGGACACTGAAGCTTTCTTT
CASSLTGDTEAFF
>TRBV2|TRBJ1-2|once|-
TGTGCCAGCAGGGTAGCCCATGGCTACACCTTC
CASRVAHGYTF
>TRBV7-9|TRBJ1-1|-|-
TGTGCCAGCAGCTTAGCCGGACAAAACCCGAACACTGAAGCTTTCTTT
CASSLAGQNPNTEAFF
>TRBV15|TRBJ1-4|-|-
TGTGCCACCAGCCGCCCCGAGGGAGCTAATGAAAAACTGTTTTTT
CATSRPEGANEKLFF
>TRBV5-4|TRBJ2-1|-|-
TGTGCCAGCAGCTTAACCGGGAATGAGCAGTTCTTC
CASSLTGNEQFF